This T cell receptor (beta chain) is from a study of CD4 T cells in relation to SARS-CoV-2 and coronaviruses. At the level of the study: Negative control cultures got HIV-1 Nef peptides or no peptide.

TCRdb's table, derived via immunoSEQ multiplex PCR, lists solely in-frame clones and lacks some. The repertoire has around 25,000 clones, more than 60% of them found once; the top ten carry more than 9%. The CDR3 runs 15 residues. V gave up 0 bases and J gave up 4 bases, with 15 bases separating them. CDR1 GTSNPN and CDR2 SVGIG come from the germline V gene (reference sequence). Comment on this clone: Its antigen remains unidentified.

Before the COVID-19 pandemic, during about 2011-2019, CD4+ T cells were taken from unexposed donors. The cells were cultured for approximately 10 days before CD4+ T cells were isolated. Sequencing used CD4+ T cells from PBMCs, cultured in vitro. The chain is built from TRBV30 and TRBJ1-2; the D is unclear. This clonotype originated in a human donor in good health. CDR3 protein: CAWSVISLSGYGYTF. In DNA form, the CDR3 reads TGTGCCTGGAGTGTTATTTCCTTATCGGGCTATGGCTACACCTTC.